Listed below are T cell receptor beta chains from one sample, sequenced in a study of blood T cell repertoires in COVID-19. The method was immunoSEQ multiplex PCR; TCRdb's version includes in-frame clones alone and lacks a portion of them. This table has 200,000 to 300,000 clones, about 86% appearing once. Material: peripheral blood. The receptors were sampled from a man between 25 and 39 years old with active or convalescent COVID-19. Both conserved end residues are part of each CDR3. The D gene is left open where the match is weak. The size of a clone is reported for some rows only, either as once, few or many, or as a class for expanded clones.

NA	TRBD1	TRBV29-1	TRBJ1-3	TGCAGCGCCAACAGGGGCTCTGGAAACACCATATATTTT	CSANRGSGNTIYF
NA	NA	TRBV11-3	TRBJ2-1	TGTGCCAGCAGCTTAACTTCAGGGGCGGATGAGCAGTTCTTC	CASSLTSGADEQFF
once	TRBD1	TRBV2	TRBJ2-3	TGTGCCAGGACCGGGACAGGGAGGAGCACAGATACGCAGTATTTT	CARTGTGRSTDTQYF
NA	TRBD1	TRBV30	TRBJ2-7	TGTGCCTGGGAAAGACAGGGGATGTACGAGCAGTACTTC	CAWERQGMYEQYF
NA	TRBD1	TRBV7-8	TRBJ1-2	TGTGCCAGCAGCTTAGTCGGCAGGGGGCATGGCTACACCTTC	CASSLVGRGHGYTF
NA	TRBD1	TRBV7-8	TRBJ1-2	TGTGCCAGCAGCTTGAGGGTGGGGACAGGGAGGCACGACTCTAACTATGGCTACACCTTC	CASSLRVGTGRHDSNYGYTF
NA	NA	TRBV19	TRBJ1-4	TGTGCCAGTAGTATGTTAAGTCAGACTAATGAAAAACTGTTTTTT	CASSMLSQTNEKLFF
NA	NA	TRBV15	TRBJ2-3	TGTGCCACCAGCAGAGGTGGGCCAGGGCAGACTAGCACAGATACGCAGTATTTT	CATSRGGPGQTSTDTQYF
NA	TRBD1	TRBV5-8	TRBJ2-3	TGTGCCAGCAGCTGGGACAGGGGGCGCATAGTTACAGATACGCAGTATTTT	CASSWDRGRIVTDTQYF
NA	TRBD2	TRBV27	TRBJ2-1	TGTGCCAGCAGTTTTAGGCGGGGGGGGTACAATGAGCAGTTCTTC	CASSFRRGGYNEQFF
NA	NA	TRBV25-1	TRBJ2-2	TGTGCCAGCAGTGAATGGGGAGCCGGGGAGCTGTTTTTT	CASSEWGAGELFF
NA	TRBD2	TRBV29-1	TRBJ2-1	TGCAGCGTTTTAGCGGGGAGCTCCTACAATGAGCAGTTCTTC	CSVLAGSSYNEQFF
many	TRBD2	TRBV27	TRBJ2-3	TGTGCCAGCAGTCGACTAGCGGGGCTCACAGATACGCAGTATTTT	CASSRLAGLTDTQYF
NA	NA	TRBV3-1/TRBV3-2	TRBJ1-1	TGTGCCAGCAGCCAGTCGGGGGGCACTGAAGCTTTCTTT	CASSQSGGTEAFF
NA	NA	TRBV5-1	TRBJ1-4	TGCGCCAGCAGCCCACTGGGGGGGCTAGGTGAAAAACTGTTTTTT	CASSPLGGLGEKLFF
NA	TRBD2	TRBV19	TRBJ2-1	TGTGCCAGTAGTATAGTAACCCGGGGGGGCCCATACAATGAGCAGTTCTTC	CASSIVTRGGPYNEQFF
NA	NA	TRBV7-8	TRBJ2-3	TGTGCCAGCGCTACAGGGATCAGAACAGATACGCAGTATTTT	CASATGIRTDTQYF
NA	NA	TRBV5-8	TRBJ1-1	TGTGCCAGCAGCTTGGAACGGGGACAGAACACTGAAGCTTTCTTT	CASSLERGQNTEAFF
once	TRBD1	TRBV5-1	TRBJ2-5	TGCGCCAGCAGCGCGACAGGGACGGAGACCCAGTACTTC	CASSATGTETQYF
NA	NA	TRBV3-1/TRBV3-2	TRBJ1-6	TGTGCCAGCAGCCAAGTGTTGACAGTGGGGAATTCACCCCTCCACTTT	CASSQVLTVGNSPLHF
NA	NA	TRBV7-7	TRBJ2-2	TGTGCCAGCAGCCCAGACAGGCTAAACACCGGGGAGCTGTTTTTT	CASSPDRLNTGELFF
NA	TRBD1	TRBV6-1	TRBJ2-7	TGTGCCAGCAGTGCCACAGGGTGGGGACAGGGCTACGAGCAGTACTTC	CASSATGWGQGYEQYF
NA	NA	TRBV7-2	TRBJ2-7	TGTGCCAGCAGGACAATTAGCTCCTACGAGCAGTACTTC	CASRTISSYEQYF
NA	NA	TRBV20-1	TRBJ2-1	TGCAGTGCTAGAGCGGCGGGTGAGCAGTTCTTC	CSARAAGEQFF
NA	NA	TRBV4-1	TRBJ2-2	TGCGCCAGCAGCCAAGATTGGGCAGCATTTAACACCGGGGAGCTGTTTTTT	CASSQDWAAFNTGELFF
NA	TRBD2	TRBV11-2	TRBJ2-1	TGTGCCAGCAGCTTCTATTTAGCGGGTCCAGCCCATGAGCAGTTCTTC	CASSFYLAGPAHEQFF
NA	NA	TRBV4-1	TRBJ1-2	TGCGCCAGCAGCCTTAGCGGGCAGGGTGGGGTCTATGGCTACACCTTC	CASSLSGQGGVYGYTF
NA	NA	TRBV6-5	TRBJ1-2	TGTGCCAGCAGCAGGGACGCGGGGGGTATAGGCGGCTACACCTTC	CASSRDAGGIGGYTF
NA	TRBD2	TRBV18	TRBJ2-7	TGTGCCAGCTCACCGTCGGTGAGCGGGGCCTACGAGCAGTACTTC	CASSPSVSGAYEQYF
NA	TRBD2	TRBV19	TRBJ2-5	TGTGCCAGTAGTATCACTAGCGGGGAGACCCAGTACTTC	CASSITSGETQYF
NA	NA	TRBV9	TRBJ2-3	TGTGCCAGCAGTATGGCGGGGACGCAGTATTTT	CASSMAGTQYF
NA	NA	TRBV7-9	TRBJ1-1	TGTGCCAGCAGCCCCGAAGCGGTGAACACTGAAGCTTTCTTT	CASSPEAVNTEAFF
NA	TRBD1	TRBV5-8	TRBJ1-2	TGTGCCAGCAGCTTGGATGGGACAGGGGGAGGCTATGGCTACACCTTC	CASSLDGTGGGYGYTF
once	TRBD1	TRBV4-1	TRBJ1-6	TGCGCCAGCAGCCGGTCGGACAGGGGAACTTCACCCCTCCACTTT	CASSRSDRGTSPLHF
once	TRBD1	TRBV4-1	TRBJ1-6	TGCGCCAGCAGCCGGCCCGACAGGGATAATTCACCCCTCCACTTT	CASSRPDRDNSPLHF
NA	TRBD2	TRBV5-6	TRBJ2-5	TGTGCCAGCAGCACGGGACTAGCGGAAGAGACCCAGTACTTC	CASSTGLAEETQYF
NA	NA	TRBV18	TRBJ1-4	TGTGCCAGCTCAGTGGCAGGGGCGATGGGTGAAAAACTGTTTTTT	CASSVAGAMGEKLFF
once	TRBD2	TRBV27	TRBJ2-1	TGTGCCAGCACAAAATCGGGACTAGCGAGTTACAATGAGCAGTTCTTC	CASTKSGLASYNEQFF
NA	TRBD2	TRBV5-1	TRBJ2-3	TGCGCCAGCAGCTCGCGGGGGGGCCCAACAGATACGCAGTATTTT	CASSSRGGPTDTQYF
once	NA	TRBV5-6	TRBJ2-7	TGTGCCAGCAGCTTGGAGCCCTACGAGCAGTACTTC	CASSLEPYEQYF
NA	TRBD1	TRBV4-1	TRBJ2-1	TGCGCCAGCAGCAGCCGGACAGGGGGTGCTGTAAATGAGCAGTTCTTC	CASSSRTGGAVNEQFF
NA	TRBD1	TRBV7-2	TRBJ2-1	TGTGCCAGCAGCTTACGACGGACAGGGTATGAGCAGTTCTTC	CASSLRRTGYEQFF
NA	TRBD1	TRBV25-1	TRBJ1-4	TGTGCCAGCCTGCTTTCAGGGGGCAATGAAAAACTGTTTTTT	CASLLSGGNEKLFF
NA	TRBD1	TRBV6-4	TRBJ1-6	TGTGCCAGCAGTGACTCTAACAGGGGACGGTCACCCCTCCACTTT	CASSDSNRGRSPLHF
NA	NA	TRBV27	TRBJ1-2	TGTGCCAGCAGTTTACCTGGGAGTTCGGGCTACACCTTC	CASSLPGSSGYTF
NA	TRBD1	TRBV7-3	TRBJ1-1	TGTGCCAGCAGCCAAGACAGGGAGACTGAAGCTTTCTTT	CASSQDRETEAFF
NA	TRBD1	TRBV10-1	TRBJ2-2	TGCGCCATCCCCTGGGCCGAGGGGGCCACGAACACCGGGGAGCTGTTTTTT	CAIPWAEGATNTGELFF
NA	TRBD2	TRBV5-1	TRBJ2-7	TGCGCCAGCAGCTCCGCCGGGACTAGCGGCTCCTACGAGCAGTACTTC	CASSSAGTSGSYEQYF
NA	NA	TRBV5-1	TRBJ2-1	TGCGCCAGCAGCGGGGGGACCAATGAGCAGTTCTTC	CASSGGTNEQFF
NA	NA	TRBV7-9	TRBJ1-1	TGTGCCAGCAGCGATACCCGGGGGGGAGAGATGAACACTGAAGCTTTCTTT	CASSDTRGGEMNTEAFF
NA	TRBD1	TRBV5-1	TRBJ1-1	TGCGCCAGCAGCTTGGCCGGACAGGGTCGCTTGAATGCTTTCTTT	CASSLAGQGRLNAFF
once	TRBD2	TRBV6-5	TRBJ2-1	TGTGCCAGCAGTTCCAGCGGGGGGGCAAATGAGCAGTTCTTC	CASSSSGGANEQFF
NA	TRBD2	TRBV6-5	TRBJ2-5	TGTGCCAGCAGTAGCGGGGGGGCCGGTGAGACCCAGTACTTC	CASSSGGAGETQYF
NA	NA	TRBV19	TRBJ1-6	TGTGCCAGTAGTCGAGGAAGCTCCTATAATTCACCCCTCCACTTT	CASSRGSSYNSPLHF
NA	NA	TRBV5-4	TRBJ1-2	TGTGCCAGCAGCTTGGGACAGGAGAGTAACTATGGCTACACCTTC	CASSLGQESNYGYTF
NA	NA	TRBV19	TRBJ1-5	TGTGCCAGTAGTATACCTTCCGGGGAGCCCCAGCATTTT	CASSIPSGEPQHF
NA	NA	TRBV19	TRBJ1-2	TGTGCCACCTGGGGGCCGGTAGGCGTTGACTATGGCTACACCTTC	CATWGPVGVDYGYTF